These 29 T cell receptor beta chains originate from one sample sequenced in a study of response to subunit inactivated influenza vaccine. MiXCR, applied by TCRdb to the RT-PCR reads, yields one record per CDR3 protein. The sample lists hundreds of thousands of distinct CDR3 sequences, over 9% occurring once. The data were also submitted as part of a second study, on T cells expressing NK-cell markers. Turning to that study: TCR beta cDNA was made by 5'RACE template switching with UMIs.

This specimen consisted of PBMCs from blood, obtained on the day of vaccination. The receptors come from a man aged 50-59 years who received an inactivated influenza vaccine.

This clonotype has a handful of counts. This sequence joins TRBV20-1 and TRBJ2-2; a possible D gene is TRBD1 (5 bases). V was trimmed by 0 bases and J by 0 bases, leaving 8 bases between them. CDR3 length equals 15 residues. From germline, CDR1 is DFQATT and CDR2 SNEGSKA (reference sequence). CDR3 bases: TGCAGTGCTAGAGACCCAGGGCCGAACACCGGGGAGCTGTTTTTT. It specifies CSARDPGPNTGELFF.

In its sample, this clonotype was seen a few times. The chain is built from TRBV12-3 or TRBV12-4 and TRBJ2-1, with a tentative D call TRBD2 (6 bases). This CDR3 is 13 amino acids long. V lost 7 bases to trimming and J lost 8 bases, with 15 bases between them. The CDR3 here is CASTRDSEHEQFF. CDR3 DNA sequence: TGTGCCAGCACCCGGGACTCGGAACATGAGCAGTTCTTC.

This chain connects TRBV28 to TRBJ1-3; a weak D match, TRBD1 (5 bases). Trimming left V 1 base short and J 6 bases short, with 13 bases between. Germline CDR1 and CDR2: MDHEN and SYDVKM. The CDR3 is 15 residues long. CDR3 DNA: TGTGCCAGCAGTTTATCATCAGGGTGGAAAAACACCATATATTTT. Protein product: CASSLSSGWKNTIYF.

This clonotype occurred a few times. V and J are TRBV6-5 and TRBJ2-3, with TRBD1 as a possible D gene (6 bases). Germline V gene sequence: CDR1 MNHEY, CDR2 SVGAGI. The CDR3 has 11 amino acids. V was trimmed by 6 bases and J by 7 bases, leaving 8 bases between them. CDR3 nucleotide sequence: TGTGCCAGCAGGGGGGACAATACGCAGTATTTT. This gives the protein CASRGDNTQYF.

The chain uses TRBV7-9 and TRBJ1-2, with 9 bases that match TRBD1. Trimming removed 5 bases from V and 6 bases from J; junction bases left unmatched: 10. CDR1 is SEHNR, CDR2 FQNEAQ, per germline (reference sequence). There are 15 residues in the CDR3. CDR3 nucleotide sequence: TGTGCCAGCAGCCTTGGACAGGGGAATCGGGATGGCTACACCTTC. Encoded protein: CASSLGQGNRDGYTF.

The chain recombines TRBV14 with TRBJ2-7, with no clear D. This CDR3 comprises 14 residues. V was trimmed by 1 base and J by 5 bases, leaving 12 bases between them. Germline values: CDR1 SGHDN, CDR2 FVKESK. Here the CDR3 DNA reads TGTGCCAGCAGCCAAGCCGGAACCCTCCACGAGCAGTACTTC. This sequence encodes CASSQAGTLHEQYF.

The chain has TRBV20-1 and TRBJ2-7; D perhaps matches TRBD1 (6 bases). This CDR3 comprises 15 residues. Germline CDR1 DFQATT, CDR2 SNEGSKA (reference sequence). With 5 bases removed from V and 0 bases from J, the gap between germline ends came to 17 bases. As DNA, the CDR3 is TGCAGTGCTCCCCGCCCTCGAGGGGGCTCCTACGAGCAGTACTTC. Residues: CSAPRPRGGSYEQYF.

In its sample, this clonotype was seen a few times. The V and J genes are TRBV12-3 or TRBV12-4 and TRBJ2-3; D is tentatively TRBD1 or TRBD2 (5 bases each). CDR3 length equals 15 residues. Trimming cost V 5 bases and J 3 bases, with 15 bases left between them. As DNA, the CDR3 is TGTGCCAGCAGTCCGGCGGGCAGGGTTACAGATACGCAGTATTTT. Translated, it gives CASSPAGRVTDTQYF.

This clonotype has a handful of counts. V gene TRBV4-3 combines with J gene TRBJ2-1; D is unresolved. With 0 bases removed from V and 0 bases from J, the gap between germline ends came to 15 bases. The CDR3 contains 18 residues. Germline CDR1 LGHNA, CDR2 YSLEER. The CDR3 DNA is TGCGCCAGCAGCCAAGATATCCCGGGCAAGAGCTCCTACAATGAGCAGTTCTTC. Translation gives CASSQDIPGKSSYNEQFF.

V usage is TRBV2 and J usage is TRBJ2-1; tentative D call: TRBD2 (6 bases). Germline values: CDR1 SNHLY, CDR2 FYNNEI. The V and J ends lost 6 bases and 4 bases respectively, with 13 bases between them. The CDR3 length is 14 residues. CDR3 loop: CASRGLRHYNEQFF. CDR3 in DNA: TGTGCCAGCAGGGGACTGCGACATTACAATGAGCAGTTCTTC.

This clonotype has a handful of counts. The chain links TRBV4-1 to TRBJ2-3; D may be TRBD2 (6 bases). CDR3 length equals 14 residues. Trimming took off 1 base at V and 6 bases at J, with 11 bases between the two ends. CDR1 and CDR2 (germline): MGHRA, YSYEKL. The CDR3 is CASSQVGGGDTQYF. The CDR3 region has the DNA TGCGCCAGCAGCCAAGTGGGTGGAGGGGATACGCAGTATTTT.

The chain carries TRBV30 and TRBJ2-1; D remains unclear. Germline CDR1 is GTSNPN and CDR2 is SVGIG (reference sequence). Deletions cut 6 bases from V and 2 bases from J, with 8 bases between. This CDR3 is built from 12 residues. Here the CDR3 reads CACKLTYNEQFF. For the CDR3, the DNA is TGTGCCTGCAAATTAACCTACAATGAGCAGTTCTTC.

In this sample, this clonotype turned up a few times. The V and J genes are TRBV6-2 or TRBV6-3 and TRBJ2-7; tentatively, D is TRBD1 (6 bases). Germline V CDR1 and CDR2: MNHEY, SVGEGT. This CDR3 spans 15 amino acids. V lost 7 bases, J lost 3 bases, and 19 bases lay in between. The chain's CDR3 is CASTPRGNTRYEQYF. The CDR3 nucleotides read TGTGCCAGCACCCCCAGGGGAAATACGCGCTACGAGCAGTACTTC.

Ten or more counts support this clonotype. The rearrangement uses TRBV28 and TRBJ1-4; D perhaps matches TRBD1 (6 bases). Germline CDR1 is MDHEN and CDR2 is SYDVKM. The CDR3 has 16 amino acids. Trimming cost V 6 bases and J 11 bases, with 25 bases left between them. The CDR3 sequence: CASSHIRGPIQWKLFF. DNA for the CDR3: TGTGCCAGCAGCCATATCAGGGGCCCCATACAGTGGAAACTGTTTTTT.

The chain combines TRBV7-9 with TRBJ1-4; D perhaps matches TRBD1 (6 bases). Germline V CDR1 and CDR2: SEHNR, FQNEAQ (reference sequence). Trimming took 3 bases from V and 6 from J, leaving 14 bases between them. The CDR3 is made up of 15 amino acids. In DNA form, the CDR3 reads TGTGCCAGCAGCTTCCTACAGGGAGAGCATGAAAAACTGTTTTTT. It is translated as CASSFLQGEHEKLFF.

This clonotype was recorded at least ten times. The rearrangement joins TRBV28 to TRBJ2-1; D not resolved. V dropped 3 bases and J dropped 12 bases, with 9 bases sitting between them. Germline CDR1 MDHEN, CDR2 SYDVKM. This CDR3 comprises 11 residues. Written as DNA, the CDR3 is TGTGCCAGCAGTTTCGGAACTGGGCAGTTCTTC. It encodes CASSFGTGQFF.

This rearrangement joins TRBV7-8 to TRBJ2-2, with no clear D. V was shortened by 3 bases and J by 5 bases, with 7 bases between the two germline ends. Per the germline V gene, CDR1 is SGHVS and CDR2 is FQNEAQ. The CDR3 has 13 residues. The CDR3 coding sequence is TGTGCCAGCAGCTTTCGGCAGACCGGGGAGCTGTTTTTT. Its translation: CASSFRQTGELFF.

CDR3 DNA: TGTGCCATCAGTGAGCAGGGTTCCTACGAGCAGTACTTC. It specifies CAISEQGSYEQYF. The V call is TRBV10-3, the J call TRBJ2-7; a weak D match, TRBD1 (5 bases). CDR3 length: 13 residues. Germline CDR1 reads ENHRY; CDR2 reads SYGVKD. V lost 2 bases and J lost 1, with 6 bases in between.

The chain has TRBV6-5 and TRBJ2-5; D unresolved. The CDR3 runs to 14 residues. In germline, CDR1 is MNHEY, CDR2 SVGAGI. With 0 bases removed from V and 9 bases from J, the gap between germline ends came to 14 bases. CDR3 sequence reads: CASSYSRALSAQYF. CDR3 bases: TGTGCCAGCAGTTACTCGAGAGCTCTATCGGCCCAGTACTTC.

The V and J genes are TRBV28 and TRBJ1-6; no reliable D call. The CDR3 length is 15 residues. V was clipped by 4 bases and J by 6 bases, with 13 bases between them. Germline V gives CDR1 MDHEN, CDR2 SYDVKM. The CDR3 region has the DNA TGTGCCAGCAGTTGGCCGTTTTTAATTAATTCACCCCTCCACTTT. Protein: CASSWPFLINSPLHF.

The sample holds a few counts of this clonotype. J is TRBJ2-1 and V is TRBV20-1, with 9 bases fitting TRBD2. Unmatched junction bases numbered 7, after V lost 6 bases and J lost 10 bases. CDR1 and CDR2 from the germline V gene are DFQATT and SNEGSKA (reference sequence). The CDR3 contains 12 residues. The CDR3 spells CSAAGTSWEQFF. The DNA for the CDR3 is TGCAGTGCGGCCGGGACTAGCTGGGAGCAGTTCTTC.

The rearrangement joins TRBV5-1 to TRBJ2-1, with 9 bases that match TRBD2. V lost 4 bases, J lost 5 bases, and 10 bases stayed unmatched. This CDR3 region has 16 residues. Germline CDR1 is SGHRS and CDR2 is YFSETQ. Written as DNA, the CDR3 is TGCGCCAGCAGCCCCATTGCGGGGGGGATAAACAATGAGCAGTTCTTC. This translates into CASSPIAGGINNEQFF. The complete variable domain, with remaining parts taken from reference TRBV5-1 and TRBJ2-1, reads KAGVTQTPRYLIKTRGQQVTLSCSPISGHRSVSWYQQTPGQGLQFLFEYFSETQRNKGNFPGRFSGRQFSNSRSEMNVSTLELGDSALYLCASSPIAGGINNEQFFGPGTRLTVL.

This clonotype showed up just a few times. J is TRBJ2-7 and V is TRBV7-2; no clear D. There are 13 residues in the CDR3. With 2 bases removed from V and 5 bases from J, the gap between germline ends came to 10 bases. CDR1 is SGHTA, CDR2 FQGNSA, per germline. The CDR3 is CASSLSNVNEQYF. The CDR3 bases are TGTGCCAGCAGCTTAAGTAATGTGAACGAGCAGTACTTC.

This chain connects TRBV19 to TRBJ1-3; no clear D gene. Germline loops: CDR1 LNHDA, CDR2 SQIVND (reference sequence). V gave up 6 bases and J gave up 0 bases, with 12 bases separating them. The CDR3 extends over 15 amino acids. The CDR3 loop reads CASRKQPGSGNTIYF. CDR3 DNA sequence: TGTGCCAGTAGGAAGCAACCGGGCTCTGGAAACACCATATATTTT.

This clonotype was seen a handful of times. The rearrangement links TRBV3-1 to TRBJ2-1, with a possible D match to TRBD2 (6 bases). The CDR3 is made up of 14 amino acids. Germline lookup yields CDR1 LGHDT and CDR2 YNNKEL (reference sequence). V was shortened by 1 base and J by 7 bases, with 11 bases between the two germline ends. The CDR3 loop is CASSQATGTNEQFF. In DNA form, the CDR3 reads TGTGCCAGCAGCCAAGCAACCGGGACTAATGAGCAGTTCTTC.

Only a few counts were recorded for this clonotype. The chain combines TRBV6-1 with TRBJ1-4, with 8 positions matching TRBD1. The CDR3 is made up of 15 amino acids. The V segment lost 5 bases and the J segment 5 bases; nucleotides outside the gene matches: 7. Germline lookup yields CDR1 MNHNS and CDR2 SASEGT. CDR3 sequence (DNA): TGTGCCAGCAGTCCTCGGACAGGGTGGAATGAAAAACTGTTTTTT. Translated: CASSPRTGWNEKLFF.

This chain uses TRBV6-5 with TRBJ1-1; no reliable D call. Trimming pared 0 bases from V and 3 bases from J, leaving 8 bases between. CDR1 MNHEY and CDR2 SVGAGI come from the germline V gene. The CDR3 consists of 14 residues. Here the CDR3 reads CASSYSNGYTEAFF. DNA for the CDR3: TGTGCCAGCAGTTACTCCAATGGCTACACTGAAGCTTTCTTT.

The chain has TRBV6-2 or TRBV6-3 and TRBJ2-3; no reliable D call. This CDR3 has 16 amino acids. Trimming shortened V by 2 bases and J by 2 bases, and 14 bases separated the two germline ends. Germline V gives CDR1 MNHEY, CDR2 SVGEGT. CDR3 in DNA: TGTGCCAGCAGTTACAATTGGGCTAGGCCCACAGATACGCAGTATTTT. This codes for CASSYNWARPTDTQYF.

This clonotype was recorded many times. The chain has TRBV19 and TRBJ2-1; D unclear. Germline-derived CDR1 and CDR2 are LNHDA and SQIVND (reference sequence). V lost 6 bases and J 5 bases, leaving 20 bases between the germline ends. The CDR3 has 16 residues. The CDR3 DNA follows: TGTGCCAGTAGCCCTTTACGTGCCCCGTCCCACAATGAGCAGTTCTTC. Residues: CASSPLRAPSHNEQFF.